This TCR beta chain derives from a study of cytomegalovirus exposure and HLA in healthy donors. Study-wide background: In terms of ancestry, the Caucasian-associated cluster contained roughly four fifths of the approximately 400 genotyped donors.

The PCR employed 60 Vbeta primers together with 13 Jbeta primers. TCRdb's copy holds only in-frame clones and misses some; the assay was immunoSEQ multiplex PCR. The table shows about 160,000 clones, with around 69% occurring only once. This clone was seen more than once but under ten times. What it recognizes is unknown. The same CDR3 can be traced to other DNA sequences in this sample. Study outcomes and limitations: The availability of immune exposure information extended only to CMV serostatus. Later work showed greater clonal expansion in HLA-associated TCR beta chains than in equally common others. Most of the TCR beta V segments (in an earlier analysis) were productive either about 87% or about 30% of the time.

The CDR3 contains 13 residues. V dropped 3 bases and J dropped 5; count of bases not matched to a gene: 3. Germline V gene lookup returns CDR1 SGHTA and CDR2 FQGNSA. Sequenced: PBMCs. The chain recombines TRBV7-2 with TRBJ2-5; 7 positions match TRBD2. The clonotype was recovered from a man in his sixties in good health and CMV-seronegative. The CDR3: CASSFAGEETQYF. Written as DNA, the CDR3 is TGTGCCAGCAGCTTCGCGGGGGAGGAGACCCAGTACTTC. The full variable domain, rest sourced from reference TRBV7-2 and TRBJ2-5, is GAGVSQSPSNKVTEKGKDVELRCDPISGHTALYWYRQSLGQGLEFLIYFQGNSAPDKSGLPSDRFSAERTGGSVSTLTIQRTQQEDSAVYLCASSFAGEETQYFGPGTRLLVL.